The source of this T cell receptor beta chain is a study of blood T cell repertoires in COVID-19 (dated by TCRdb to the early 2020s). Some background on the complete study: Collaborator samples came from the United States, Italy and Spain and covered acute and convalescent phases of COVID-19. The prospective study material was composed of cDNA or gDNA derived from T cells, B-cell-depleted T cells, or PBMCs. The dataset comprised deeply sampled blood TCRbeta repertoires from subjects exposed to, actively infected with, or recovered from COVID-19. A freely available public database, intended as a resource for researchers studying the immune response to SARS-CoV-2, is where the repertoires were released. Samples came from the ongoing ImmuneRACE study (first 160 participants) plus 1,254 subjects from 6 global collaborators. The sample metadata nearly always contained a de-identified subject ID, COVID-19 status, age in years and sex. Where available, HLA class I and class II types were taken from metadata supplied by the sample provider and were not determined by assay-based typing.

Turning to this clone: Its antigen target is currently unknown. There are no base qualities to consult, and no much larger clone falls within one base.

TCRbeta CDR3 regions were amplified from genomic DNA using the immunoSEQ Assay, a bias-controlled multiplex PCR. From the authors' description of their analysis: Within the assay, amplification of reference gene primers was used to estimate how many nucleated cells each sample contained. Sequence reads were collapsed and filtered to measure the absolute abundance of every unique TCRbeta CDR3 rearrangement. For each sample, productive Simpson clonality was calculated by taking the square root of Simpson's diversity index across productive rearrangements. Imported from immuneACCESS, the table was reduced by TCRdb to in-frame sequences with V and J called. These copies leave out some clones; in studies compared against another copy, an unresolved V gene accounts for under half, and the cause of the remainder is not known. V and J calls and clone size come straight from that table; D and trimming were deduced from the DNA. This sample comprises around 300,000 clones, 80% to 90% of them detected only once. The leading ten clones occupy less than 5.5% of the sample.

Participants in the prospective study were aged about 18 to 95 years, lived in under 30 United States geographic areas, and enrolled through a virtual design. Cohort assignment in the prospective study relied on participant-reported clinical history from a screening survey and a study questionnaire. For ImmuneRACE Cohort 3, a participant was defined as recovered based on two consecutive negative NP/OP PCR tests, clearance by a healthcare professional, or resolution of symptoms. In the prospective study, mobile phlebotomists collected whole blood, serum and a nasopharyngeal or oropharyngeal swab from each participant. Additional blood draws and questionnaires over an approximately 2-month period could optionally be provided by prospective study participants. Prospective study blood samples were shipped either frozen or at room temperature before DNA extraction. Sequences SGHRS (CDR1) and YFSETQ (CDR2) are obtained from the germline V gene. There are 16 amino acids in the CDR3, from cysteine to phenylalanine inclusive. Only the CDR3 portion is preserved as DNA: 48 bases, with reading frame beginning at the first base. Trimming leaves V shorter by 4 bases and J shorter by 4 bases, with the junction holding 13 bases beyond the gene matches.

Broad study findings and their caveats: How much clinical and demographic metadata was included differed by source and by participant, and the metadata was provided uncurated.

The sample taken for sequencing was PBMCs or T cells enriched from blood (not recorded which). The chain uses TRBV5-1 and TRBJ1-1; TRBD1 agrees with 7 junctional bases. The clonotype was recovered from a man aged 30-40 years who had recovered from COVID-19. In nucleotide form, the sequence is TGCGCCAGCAGCCCCTCGGCCAGGGGGTCTACCACTGAAGCTTTCTTT. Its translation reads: CASSPSARGSTTEAFF.